A selection of T cell receptor beta chains follows, all from one sample in a study of blood T cell repertoires in COVID-19. Assay used: immunoSEQ multiplex PCR; TCRdb lists only in-frame clones, some missing. This table has approximately 110,000 clones, around nine tenths appearing once. The sample taken for sequencing was peripheral blood. The receptor set was obtained from a man aged 45-60 years with COVID-19, enrolled during active disease. Both conserved end residues are part of each CDR3. The order of the fields is V gene, clone size, J gene, D gene, CDR3 protein, CDR3 DNA. D genes are given only for firm matches. Rows give clone size only sometimes, using once, few, many, or a class for an expanded clone.

V: TRBV6-6
size: -
J: TRBJ1-5
D: TRBD1
CDR3: CASSPNPGQGASSNQPQHF
DNA: TGTGCCAGCAGTCCAAACCCGGGACAGGGGGCGAGCAGCAATCAGCCCCAGCATTTT

V: TRBV4-1
size: -
J: TRBJ1-2
D: -
CDR3: CASSPERDYGYTF
DNA: TGCGCCAGCAGCCCGGAACGGGACTATGGCTACACCTTC

V: TRBV3-1/TRBV3-2
size: -
J: TRBJ1-1
D: TRBD1
CDR3: CASSQGDRASEAFF
DNA: TGTGCCAGCAGCCAAGGTGACAGGGCGTCTGAAGCTTTCTTT

V: TRBV4-1
size: -
J: TRBJ2-7
D: -
CDR3: CASSREDRRTYEQYF
DNA: TGCGCCAGCAGCCGGGAGGACAGGCGGACCTACGAGCAGTACTTC

V: TRBV5-1
size: -
J: TRBJ2-1
D: TRBD2
CDR3: CASSIRSGSSYNEQFF
DNA: TGCGCCAGCAGCATAAGGAGCGGGAGCTCCTACAATGAGCAGTTCTTC

V: TRBV15
size: -
J: TRBJ2-3
D: -
CDR3: CATSSPPHGSSTDTQYF
DNA: TGTGCCACCAGCAGCCCCCCCCACGGGAGCAGCACAGATACGCAGTATTTT

V: TRBV5-6
size: once
J: TRBJ2-3
D: -
CDR3: CASSLLDRSADTQYF
DNA: TGTGCCAGCAGCTTGTTAGATCGGAGCGCAGATACGCAGTATTTT

V: TRBV5-1
size: -
J: TRBJ2-3
D: TRBD2
CDR3: CASSLGGGSVRGTDTQYF
DNA: TGCGCCAGCAGCTTGGGGGGCGGGAGCGTCCGGGGCACAGATACGCAGTATTTT

V: TRBV7-2
size: -
J: TRBJ2-3
D: TRBD2
CDR3: CASSPGREDTQYF
DNA: TGTGCCAGCAGCCCTGGGCGGGAGGATACGCAGTATTTT

V: TRBV19
size: -
J: TRBJ2-7
D: TRBD1
CDR3: CASSIGTGGSYEQYF
DNA: TGTGCCAGTAGTATCGGGACAGGGGGCTCCTACGAGCAGTACTTC

V: TRBV6-2/TRBV6-3
size: -
J: TRBJ2-3
D: TRBD2
CDR3: CASSFFGTSFSDTQYF
DNA: TGTGCCAGCAGTTTCTTCGGGACTAGTTTTTCTGATACGCAGTATTTT